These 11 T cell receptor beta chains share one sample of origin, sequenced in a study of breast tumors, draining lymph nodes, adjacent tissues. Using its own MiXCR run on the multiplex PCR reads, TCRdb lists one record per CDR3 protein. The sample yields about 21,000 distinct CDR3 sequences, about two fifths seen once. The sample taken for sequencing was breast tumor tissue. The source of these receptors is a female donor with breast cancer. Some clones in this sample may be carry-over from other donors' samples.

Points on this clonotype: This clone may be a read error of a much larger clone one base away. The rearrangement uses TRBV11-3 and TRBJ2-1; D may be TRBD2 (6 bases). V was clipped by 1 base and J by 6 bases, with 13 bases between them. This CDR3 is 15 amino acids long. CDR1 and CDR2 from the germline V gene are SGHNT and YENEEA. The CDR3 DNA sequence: TGTGCCAGCAGCTTAGGCGGGGCTAGAAGCAATGAGCAGTTCTTC. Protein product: CASSLGGARSNEQFF.

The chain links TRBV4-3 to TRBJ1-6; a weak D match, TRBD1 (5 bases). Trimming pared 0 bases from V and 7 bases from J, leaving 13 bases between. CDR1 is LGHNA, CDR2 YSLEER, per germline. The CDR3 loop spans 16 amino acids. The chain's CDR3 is CASSQDQGNGNSPLHF. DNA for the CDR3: TGCGCCAGCAGCCAAGATCAGGGTAACGGAAATTCACCCCTCCACTTT.

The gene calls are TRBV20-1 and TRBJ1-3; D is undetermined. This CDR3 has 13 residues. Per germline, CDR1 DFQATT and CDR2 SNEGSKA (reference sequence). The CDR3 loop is CSGVSLTGNTIYF. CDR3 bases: TGCAGCGGGGTATCCCTTACTGGAAACACCATATATTTT.

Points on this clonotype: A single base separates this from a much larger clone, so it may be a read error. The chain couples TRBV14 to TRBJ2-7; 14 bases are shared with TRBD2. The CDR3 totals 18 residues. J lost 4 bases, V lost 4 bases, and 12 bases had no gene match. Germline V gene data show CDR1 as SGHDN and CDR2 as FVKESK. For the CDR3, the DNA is TGTGCCAGCAGCCCGGGACTAGCGGGAGAACGGCCCACTTACGAGCAGTACTTC. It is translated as CASSPGLAGERPTYEQYF. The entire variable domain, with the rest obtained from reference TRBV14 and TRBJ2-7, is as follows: EAGVTQFPSHSVIEKGQTVTLRCDPISGHDNLYWYRRVMGKEIKFLLHFVKESKQDESGMPNNRFLAERTGGTYSTLKVQPAELEDSGVYFCASSPGLAGERPTYEQYFGPGTRLTVT.

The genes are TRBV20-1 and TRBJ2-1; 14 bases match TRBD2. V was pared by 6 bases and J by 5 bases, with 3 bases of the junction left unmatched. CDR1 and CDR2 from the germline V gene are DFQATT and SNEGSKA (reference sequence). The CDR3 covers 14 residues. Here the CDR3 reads CSAAGLAGDNEQFF. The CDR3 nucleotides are TGCAGTGCAGCGGGACTAGCGGGAGACAATGAGCAGTTCTTC.

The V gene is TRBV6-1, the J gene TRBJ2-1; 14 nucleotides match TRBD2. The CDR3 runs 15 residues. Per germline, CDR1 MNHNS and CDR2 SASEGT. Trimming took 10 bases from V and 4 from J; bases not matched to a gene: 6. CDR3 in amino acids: CAIQGTSGRYNEQFF. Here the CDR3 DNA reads TGTGCCATCCAGGGGACTAGCGGGAGATACAATGAGCAGTTCTTC.

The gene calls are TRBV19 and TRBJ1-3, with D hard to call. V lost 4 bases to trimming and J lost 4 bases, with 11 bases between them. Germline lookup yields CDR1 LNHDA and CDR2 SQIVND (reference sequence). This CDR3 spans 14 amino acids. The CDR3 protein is CASSKRTGGNTIYF. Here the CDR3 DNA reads TGTGCCAGTAGTAAACGGACGGGAGGAAACACCATATATTTT.

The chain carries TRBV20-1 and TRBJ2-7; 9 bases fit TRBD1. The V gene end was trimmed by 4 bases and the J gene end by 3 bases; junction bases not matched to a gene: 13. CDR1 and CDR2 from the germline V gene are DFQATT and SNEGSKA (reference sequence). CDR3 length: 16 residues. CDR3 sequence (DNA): TGCAGTGCTAAGGACAGGGGCGCACCCCATAGCTACGAGCAGTACTTC. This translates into CSAKDRGAPHSYEQYF.

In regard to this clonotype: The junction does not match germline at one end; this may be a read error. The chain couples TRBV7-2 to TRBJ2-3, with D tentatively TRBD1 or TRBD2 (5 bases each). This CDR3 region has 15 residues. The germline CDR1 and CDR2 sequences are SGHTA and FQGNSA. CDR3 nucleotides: TGTGCCAGCAGCTTCAGATTCGCCAGGGCCGTCGGGGAGCGGTTT. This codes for CASSFRFARAVGERF. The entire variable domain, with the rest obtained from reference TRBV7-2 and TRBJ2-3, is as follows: GAGVSQSPSNKVTEKGKDVELRCDPISGHTALYWYRQSLGQGLEFLIYFQGNSAPDKSGLPSDRFSAERTGGSVSTLTIQRTQQEDSAVYLCASSFRFARAVGERFGPGTRLTVL.

The CDR3 loop is CASSDWTGDGYTF. CDR3 DNA sequence: TGTGCCAGCAGTGACTGGACAGGGGACGGCTACACCTTC. This sequence joins TRBV25-1 and TRBJ1-2; 9 bases match TRBD1. Germline V gene sequence: CDR1 MGHDK, CDR2 SYGVNS. The CDR3 is 13 amino acids. V was clipped by 3 bases and J by 8 bases; unmatched bases: 4.

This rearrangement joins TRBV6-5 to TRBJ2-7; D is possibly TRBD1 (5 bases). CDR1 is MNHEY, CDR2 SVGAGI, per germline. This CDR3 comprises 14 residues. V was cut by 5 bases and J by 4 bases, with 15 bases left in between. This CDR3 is CASSEQGGTYEQYF. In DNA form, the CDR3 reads TGTGCCAGCAGTGAGCAGGGCGGAACGTACGAGCAGTACTTC.